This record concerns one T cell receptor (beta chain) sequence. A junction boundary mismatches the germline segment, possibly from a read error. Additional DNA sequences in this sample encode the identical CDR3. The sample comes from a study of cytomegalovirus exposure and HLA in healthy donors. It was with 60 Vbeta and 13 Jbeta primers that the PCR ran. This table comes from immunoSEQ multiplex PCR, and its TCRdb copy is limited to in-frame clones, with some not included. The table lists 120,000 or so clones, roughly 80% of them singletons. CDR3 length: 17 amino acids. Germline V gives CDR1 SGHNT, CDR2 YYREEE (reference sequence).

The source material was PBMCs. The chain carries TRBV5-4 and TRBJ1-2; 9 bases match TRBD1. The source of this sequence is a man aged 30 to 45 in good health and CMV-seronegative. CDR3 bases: TGCGCCAGCAGCTTGGGTGACAGGGGGATTTTAGGGTATGGCTACACCTTC. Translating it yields CASSLGDRGILGYGYTF.